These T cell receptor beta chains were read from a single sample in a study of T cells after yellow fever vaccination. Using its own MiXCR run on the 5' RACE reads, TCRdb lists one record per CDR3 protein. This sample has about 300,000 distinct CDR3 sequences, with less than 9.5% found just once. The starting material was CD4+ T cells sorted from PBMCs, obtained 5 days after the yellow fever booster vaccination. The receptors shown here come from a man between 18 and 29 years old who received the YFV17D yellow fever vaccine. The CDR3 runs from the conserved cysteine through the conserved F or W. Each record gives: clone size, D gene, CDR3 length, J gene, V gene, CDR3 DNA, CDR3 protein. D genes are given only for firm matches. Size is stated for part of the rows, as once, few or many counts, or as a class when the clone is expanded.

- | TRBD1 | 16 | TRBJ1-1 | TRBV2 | TGTGCCAGCAGTGAATACCACAGGGGAAAGAACACTGAAGCTTTCTTT | CASSEYHRGKNTEAFF
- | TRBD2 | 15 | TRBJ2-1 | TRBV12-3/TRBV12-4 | TGTGCCAGCAGTTTTCGGCGGGGGGCCCACAATGAGCAGTTCTTC | CASSFRRGAHNEQFF
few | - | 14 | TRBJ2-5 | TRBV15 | TGTGCCACCAGCAGGCCCGCGGACCAGGAGACCCAGTACTTC | CATSRPADQETQYF
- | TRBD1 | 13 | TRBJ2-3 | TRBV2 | TGTGCCATTTCTACAGGGGGCGTAGATACGCAGTATTTT | CAISTGGVDTQYF
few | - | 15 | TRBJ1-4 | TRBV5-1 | TGCGCCAGCAGCCCGAGGCCGGGAACAGAGGAAAAACTGTTTTTT | CASSPRPGTEEKLFF
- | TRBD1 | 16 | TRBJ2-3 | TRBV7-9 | TGTGCCAGCAGCTTAGTCAGGGGGCGAGCGGCAGATACGCAGTATTTT | CASSLVRGRAADTQYF
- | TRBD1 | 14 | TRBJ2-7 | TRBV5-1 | TGCGCCAGCAGCTCCCTGGACAGGGGCTACGAGCAGTACTTC | CASSSLDRGYEQYF
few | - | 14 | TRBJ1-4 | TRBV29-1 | TGCAGCGCCAGGACCTCTGCAACTAATGAAAAACTGTTTTTT | CSARTSATNEKLFF
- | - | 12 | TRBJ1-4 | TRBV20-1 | TGCAGTGCTAGTTTAACAAGTGAAAAACTGTTTTTT | CSASLTSEKLFF
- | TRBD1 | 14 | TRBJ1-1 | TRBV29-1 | TGCAGCGTTGAAGATCGTGTGAGGGGGCTTCAGGCTTTCTTT | CSVEDRVRGLQAFF
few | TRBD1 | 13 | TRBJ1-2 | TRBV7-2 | TGTGCCAGCAGCGGTGGGACAGGGAATGGCTACACCTTC | CASSGGTGNGYTF
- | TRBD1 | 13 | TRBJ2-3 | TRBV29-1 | TGCAGCGTCCGGACAGGCTACACAGATACGCAGTATTTT | CSVRTGYTDTQYF
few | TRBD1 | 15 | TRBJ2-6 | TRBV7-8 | TGTGCCAGCAGCGCCGGACAGGGGGGGGCCAACGTCCTGACTTTC | CASSAGQGGANVLTF
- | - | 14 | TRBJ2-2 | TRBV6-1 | TGTGCCAGCAGTGGTGACCCCCGGGCCGGGGAGCTGTTTTTT | CASSGDPRAGELFF
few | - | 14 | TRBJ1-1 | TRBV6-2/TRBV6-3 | TGTGCCAGCAGTTACTCAGGAGGGGGCACTGAAGCTTTCTTT | CASSYSGGGTEAFF
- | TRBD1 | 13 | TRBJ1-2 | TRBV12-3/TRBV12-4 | TGTGCCAGCAGTCTACAGGGGGCGAAGGGCTACACCTTC | CASSLQGAKGYTF
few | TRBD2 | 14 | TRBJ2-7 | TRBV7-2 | TGTGCCAGCAGCCTAACTAGCGGGGGGGACGAGCAGTACTTC | CASSLTSGGDEQYF
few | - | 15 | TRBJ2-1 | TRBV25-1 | TGTGCCAGCAGTCCCGAGGGCCCTCCCGTGGATGAGCAGTTCTTC | CASSPEGPPVDEQFF
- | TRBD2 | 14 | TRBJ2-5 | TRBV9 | TGTGCCAGCAGCGACCCTAGCGGGGCTGAGACCCAGTACTTC | CASSDPSGAETQYF
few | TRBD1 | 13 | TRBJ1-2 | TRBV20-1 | TGCAGTGCTAGTTCGGGGACAGGGTTTGGCTACACCTTC | CSASSGTGFGYTF
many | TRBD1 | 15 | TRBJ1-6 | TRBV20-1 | TGCAGTGCTAGAGACCCCCGGGACAGCTCTTCACCCCTCCACTTT | CSARDPRDSSSPLHF
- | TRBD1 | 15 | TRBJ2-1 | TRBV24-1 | TGTGCCACCAGTCGGACAGGGGGCTCCTACAATGAGCAGTTCTTC | CATSRTGGSYNEQFF
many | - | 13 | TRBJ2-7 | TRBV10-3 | TGTGCCGCAGGACGGACGGGTGACTACGAGCAGTACTTC | CAAGRTGDYEQYF
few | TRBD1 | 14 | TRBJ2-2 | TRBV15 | TGTGCCACCAGCAGGGGACAGGCGACCGGGGAGCTGTTTTTT | CATSRGQATGELFF
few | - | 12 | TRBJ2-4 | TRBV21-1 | TGTGCCAGCAGCAGGGGAAAAAACATTCAGTACTTC | CASSRGKNIQYF
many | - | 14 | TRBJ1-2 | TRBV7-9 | TGTGCCAGCCAAAAAGGTACCTTCGCAGAGGGCTACACCTTC | CASQKGTFAEGYTF
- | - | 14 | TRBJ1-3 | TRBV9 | TGTGCCAGCAGCGTATCAAGTTCTGGAAACACCATATATTTT | CASSVSSSGNTIYF
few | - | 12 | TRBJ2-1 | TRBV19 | TGTGCCAGTAGTGGGTTCTACAATGAGCAGTTCTTC | CASSGFYNEQFF
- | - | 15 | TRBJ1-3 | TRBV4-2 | TGTGCCAGCAGTCCCCCACGCGTCTCTGGAAACACCATATATTTT | CASSPPRVSGNTIYF
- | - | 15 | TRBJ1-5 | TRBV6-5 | TGTGCCAGCAGTTACTCGACACAGTTAAATCAGCCCCAGCATTTT | CASSYSTQLNQPQHF
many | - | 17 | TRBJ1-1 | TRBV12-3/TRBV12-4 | TGTGCCAGTGCTTCCGGGACGTGGTTTCAACAAAGCACTGAAGCTTTCTTT | CASASGTWFQQSTEAFF
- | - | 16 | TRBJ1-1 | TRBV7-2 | TGTGCCAGCAGCTTAGCCGGGGCAGATCTGCGAGCTGAAGCTTTCTTT | CASSLAGADLRAEAFF
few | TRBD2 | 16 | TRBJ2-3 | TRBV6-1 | TGTGCCAGCAGGGAAACCGGGACTAGCGTGAAAGATACGCAGTATTTT | CASRETGTSVKDTQYF
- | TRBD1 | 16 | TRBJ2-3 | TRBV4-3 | TGCGCCAGCAGCCAAGGGGGACAGGGGAGGACAGATACGCAGTATTTT | CASSQGGQGRTDTQYF
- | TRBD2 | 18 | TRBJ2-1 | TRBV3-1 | TGTGCCAGCAGCCAAGGGGGGACTAGCGGGGCGGAGACCAATGAGCAGTTCTTC | CASSQGGTSGAETNEQFF
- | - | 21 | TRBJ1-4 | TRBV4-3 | TGCGCCAGCAGCCAAGATCTAATTACGTGGACCGCGGAAGCAACTAATGAAAAACTGTTTTTT | CASSQDLITWTAEATNEKLFF
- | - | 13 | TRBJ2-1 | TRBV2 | TGTGCCAGCAGTGAAGCGGGTGGACCCTGGGGGTTCTTC | CASSEAGGPWGFF
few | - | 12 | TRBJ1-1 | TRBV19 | TGTGCCAGTAAGGAGTACAAGTTTGAAGCTTTCTTT | CASKEYKFEAFF
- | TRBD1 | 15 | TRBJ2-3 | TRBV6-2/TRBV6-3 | TGTGCCAGCAGCCGAGACGGACAGGGGGTCGATACGCAGTATTTT | CASSRDGQGVDTQYF
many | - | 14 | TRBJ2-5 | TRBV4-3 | TGCGCCAGCAGCCGCTCAACAGGGTCAGAGACCCAGTACTTC | CASSRSTGSETQYF
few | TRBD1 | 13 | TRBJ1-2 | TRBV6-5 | TGTGCCAGCAGTAGACAGGGAAGGGGCGGCTACACCTTC | CASSRQGRGGYTF
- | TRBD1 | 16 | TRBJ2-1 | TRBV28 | TGTGCCAGCAGTTTAGGGGGGACAGGCTCCTACAATGAGCAGTTCTTC | CASSLGGTGSYNEQFF
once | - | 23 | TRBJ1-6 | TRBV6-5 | TGTGCCAGCAGTCCCCCCCGGGAAAAAGGGGCGAGAAGTCTTAGCTCCTATAATTCACCCCTCCACTTT | CASSPPREKGARSLSSYNSPLHF
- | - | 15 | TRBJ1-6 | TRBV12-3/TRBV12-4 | TGTGCCAGCAGTTTACGCGGGGGAGAAGATTCACCCCTCCACTTT | CASSLRGGEDSPLHF
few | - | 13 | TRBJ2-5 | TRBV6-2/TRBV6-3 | TGTGCCAGCGCTAAAACTAGCTTGGCGACCCAGTACTTC | CASAKTSLATQYF
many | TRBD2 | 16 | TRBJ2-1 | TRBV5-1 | TGCGCCAGCAGCCACCCGACTAGCGGGGGGGCCGGTGAGCAGTTCTTC | CASSHPTSGGAGEQFF
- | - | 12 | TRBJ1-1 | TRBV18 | TGTGCCAGCTCACCGGCTGGGGAAGAAGCTTTCTTT | CASSPAGEEAFF
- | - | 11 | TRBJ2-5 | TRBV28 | TGTGCCAGTACCGGTTGGGGACTGCGGTACTTC | CASTGWGLRYF
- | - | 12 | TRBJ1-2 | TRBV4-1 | TGCGCCAGCAGCTCGCGGGCCTATGGCTACACCTTC | CASSSRAYGYTF
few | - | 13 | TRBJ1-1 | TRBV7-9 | TGTGCCAGCAGCTTAATCGCACGCGGGCGAGCTTTCTTT | CASSLIARGRAFF